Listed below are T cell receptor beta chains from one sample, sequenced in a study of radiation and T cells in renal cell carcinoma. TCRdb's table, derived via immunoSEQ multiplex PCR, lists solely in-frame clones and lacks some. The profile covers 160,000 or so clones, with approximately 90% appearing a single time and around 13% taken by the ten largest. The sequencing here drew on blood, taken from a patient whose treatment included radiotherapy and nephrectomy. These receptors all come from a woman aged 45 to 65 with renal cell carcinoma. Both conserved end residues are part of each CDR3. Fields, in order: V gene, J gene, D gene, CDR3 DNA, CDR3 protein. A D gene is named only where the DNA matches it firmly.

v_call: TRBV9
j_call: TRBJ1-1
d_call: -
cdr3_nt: TGTGCCAGCAGCGAAGGACCGTCCTCACAAGCTTTCTTT
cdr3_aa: CASSEGPSSQAFF

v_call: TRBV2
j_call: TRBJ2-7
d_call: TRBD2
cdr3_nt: TGTGCCAGCAGGATAGCGGGGGAGACCCAGCAGTACTTC
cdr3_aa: CASRIAGETQQYF

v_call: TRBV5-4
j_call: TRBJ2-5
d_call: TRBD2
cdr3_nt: TGTGCCAGCAGCCCGGCGGGGGGGCAGCGAAAGTACTTC
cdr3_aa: CASSPAGGQRKYF

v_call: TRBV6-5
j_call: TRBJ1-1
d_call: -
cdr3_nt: TGTGCCAGCAGTTTTTACTTCAGGGTGTCGGCCACTGAAGCTTTCTTT
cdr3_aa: CASSFYFRVSATEAFF

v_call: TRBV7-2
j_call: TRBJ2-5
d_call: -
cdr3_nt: TGTGCCAGCAGTATCTCGGGCGGAGGGGAGACCCAGTACTTC
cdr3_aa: CASSISGGGETQYF

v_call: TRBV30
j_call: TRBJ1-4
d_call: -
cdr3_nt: TGTGCCTGGGATGGGGGTAGGGGGGAAAAACTGTTTTTT
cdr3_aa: CAWDGGRGEKLFF

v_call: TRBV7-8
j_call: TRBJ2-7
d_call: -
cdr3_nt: TGTGCCAGCAGCTTAGCGGGGTTCTCCTACGAGCAGTACTTC
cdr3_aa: CASSLAGFSYEQYF

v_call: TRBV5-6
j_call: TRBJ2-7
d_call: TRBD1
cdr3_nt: TGTGCCAGCAGCGAATTGACCGGGACAGGGACGGAAGAGCAGTACTTC
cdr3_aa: CASSELTGTGTEEQYF

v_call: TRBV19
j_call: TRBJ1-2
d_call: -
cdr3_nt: TGTGCCAGTAGTATAATCGATAACTATGGCTACACCTTC
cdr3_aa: CASSIIDNYGYTF

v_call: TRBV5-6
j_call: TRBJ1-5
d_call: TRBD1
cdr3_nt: TGTGCCAGCAGCTTGGCGACAGGGGGAGGACAGCCCCAGCATTTT
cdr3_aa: CASSLATGGGQPQHF

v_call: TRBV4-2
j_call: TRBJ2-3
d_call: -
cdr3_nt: TGTGCCAGCAGCCGGGCCTCAAGGGGGAGTAGCACAGATACGCAGTATTTT
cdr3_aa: CASSRASRGSSTDTQYF

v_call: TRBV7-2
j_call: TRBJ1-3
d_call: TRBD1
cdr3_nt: TGTGCCAGCAGCCTTAGGACAGGGACGGGAAACACCATATATTTT
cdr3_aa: CASSLRTGTGNTIYF

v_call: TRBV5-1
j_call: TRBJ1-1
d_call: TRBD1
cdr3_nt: TGCGCCAGCAGCGGTAGAGGACAGGGGACTGAAGCTTTCTTT
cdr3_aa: CASSGRGQGTEAFF

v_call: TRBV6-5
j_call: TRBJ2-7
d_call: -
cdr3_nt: TGTGCCAGCAGATACTTAGCCCGGGGCTCCTACGAGCAGTACTTC
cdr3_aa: CASRYLARGSYEQYF

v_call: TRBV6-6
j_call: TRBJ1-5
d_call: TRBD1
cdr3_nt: TGTGCCAGCAGTACCGGGACAGGCAGCAATCAGCCCCAGCATTTT
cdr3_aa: CASSTGTGSNQPQHF

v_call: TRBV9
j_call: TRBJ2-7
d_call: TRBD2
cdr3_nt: TGTGCCAGCAGCGTAGGACTAGCGGACCCCTACGAGCAGTACTTC
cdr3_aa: CASSVGLADPYEQYF